This is a list of T cell receptor beta chains from one sample in a study of vaccination and CD4 T cells after COVID-19. These receptors have no known antigen. TCRdb fed the PCR reads into MiXCR, producing one record per CDR3 protein. The sample has some 3,600 distinct CDR3 sequences; about 15% are singletons. The sample consisted of CD4+ T cells from blood, cultured in vitro. The receptors shown here come from a human donor who had recovered from COVID-19. Both conserved end residues are part of each CDR3. The D gene is left open where the match is weak. The size entry is marked missing in some rows and otherwise reads once, few, many or a size class.

V: TRBV30; J: TRBJ1-6; D: -; size: large; CDR3: CAWRVTYNSPLHF; DNA: TGTGCCTGGAGAGTTACCTATAATTCACCCCTCCACTTT
V: TRBV12-5; J: TRBJ2-3; D: TRBD1; size: medium-sized; CDR3: CASGGQGGTDTQYF; DNA: TGTGCTAGTGGGGGACAGGGGGGCACAGATACGCAGTATTTT
V: TRBV7-8; J: TRBJ1-2; D: -; size: few; CDR3: CASSPAGPDYGYTF; DNA: TGTGCCAGCAGCCCCGCAGGGCCCGACTATGGCTACACCTTC
V: TRBV12-3/TRBV12-4; J: TRBJ2-7; D: -; size: medium-sized; CDR3: CASSIYSEQYF; DNA: TGTGCCAGCAGTATATACTCCGAGCAGTACTTC
V: TRBV30; J: TRBJ2-5; D: TRBD2; size: -; CDR3: CAWRASGGGTQYF; DNA: TGTGCCTGGAGGGCTAGCGGGGGTGGGACCCAGTACTTC
V: TRBV30; J: TRBJ1-2; D: -; size: -; CDR3: CAWSQQGSDGYTF; DNA: TGTGCCTGGAGCCAGCAGGGATCGGATGGCTACACCTTC
V: TRBV12-3/TRBV12-4; J: TRBJ1-2; D: -; size: medium-sized; CDR3: CASSPDGGKDYGYTF; DNA: TGTGCCAGCAGTCCCGACGGGGGCAAGGACTATGGCTACACCTTC
V: TRBV20-1; J: TRBJ1-5; D: -; size: medium-sized; CDR3: CSARDGEGYSNQPQHF; DNA: TGCAGTGCTAGAGATGGTGAGGGGTATAGCAATCAGCCCCAGCATTTT
V: TRBV7-2; J: TRBJ1-5; D: -; size: few; CDR3: CASSLRGNQPQHF; DNA: TGTGCCAGCAGCTTAAGGGGCAATCAGCCCCAGCATTTT
V: TRBV19; J: TRBJ2-5; D: -; size: -; CDR3: CASSIAEGLSETQYF; DNA: TGTGCCAGTAGTATAGCGGAAGGGTTGTCGGAGACCCAGTACTTC
V: TRBV18; J: TRBJ1-1; D: -; size: -; CDR3: CASSQDPKGEAFF; DNA: TGTGCCAGCTCCCAAGACCCTAAGGGTGAAGCTTTCTTT
V: TRBV10-1; J: TRBJ2-3; D: -; size: few; CDR3: CASSEGEWTDTQYF; DNA: TGCGCCAGCAGTGAGGGGGAGTGGACAGATACGCAGTATTTT
V: TRBV7-9; J: TRBJ1-5; D: TRBD1; size: medium-sized; CDR3: CASSEGAGQPQHF; DNA: TGTGCCAGCAGCGAGGGGGCGGGTCAGCCCCAGCATTTT
V: TRBV4-1; J: TRBJ2-4; D: -; size: -; CDR3: CASSQGGGPPGGIQYF; DNA: TGCGCCAGCAGCCAAGGTGGGGGGCCCCCGGGGGGCATTCAGTACTTC
V: TRBV7-9; J: TRBJ2-1; D: -; size: few; CDR3: CASSLDSLNPYNEQFF; DNA: TGTGCCAGCAGCCTGGACAGCCTTAACCCCTACAATGAGCAGTTCTTC
V: TRBV12-3/TRBV12-4; J: TRBJ1-2; D: -; size: -; CDR3: CASSFGNYGYTF; DNA: TGTGCCAGCAGTTTCGGAAACTATGGCTACACCTTC
V: TRBV10-3; J: TRBJ2-7; D: TRBD2; size: -; CDR3: CAISGGGTVISYEQCF; DNA: TGTGCCATCAGTGGGGGAGGGACGGTCATCTCCTACGAGCAGTGCTTC
V: TRBV30; J: TRBJ1-2; D: -; size: -; CDR3: CAWSVGPRYGYTF; DNA: TGTGCCTGGAGTGTGGGTCCTCGCTATGGCTACACCTTC
V: TRBV29-1; J: TRBJ2-2; D: TRBD1; size: medium-sized; CDR3: CSVSLGGLNTGELFF; DNA: TGCAGCGTTTCTCTAGGGGGCCTAAACACCGGGGAGCTGTTTTTT
V: TRBV5-4; J: TRBJ1-1; D: -; size: few; CDR3: CASSFQRNTEAFF; DNA: TGTGCCAGCAGCTTCCAAAGGAACACTGAAGCTTTCTTT
V: TRBV7-9; J: TRBJ2-5; D: -; size: few; CDR3: CASRPTRPQETQYF; DNA: TGTGCCAGCAGACCGACACGGCCGCAAGAGACCCAGTACTTC
V: TRBV30; J: TRBJ2-7; D: TRBD1; size: -; CDR3: CAWSAKSTGFGEQYF; DNA: TGTGCCTGGAGTGCCAAATCGACAGGGTTTGGCGAGCAGTACTTC
V: TRBV20-1; J: TRBJ2-3; D: TRBD2; size: -; CDR3: CSALTSGLADSQYF; DNA: TGCAGTGCTTTGACTAGCGGACTTGCAGATTCGCAGTATTTT
V: TRBV9; J: TRBJ2-2; D: -; size: few; CDR3: CASSVPGELFF; DNA: TGTGCCAGCAGCGTCCCCGGGGAGCTGTTTTTT
V: TRBV6-1; J: TRBJ1-2; D: TRBD1; size: medium-sized; CDR3: CASRSTGANGYTF; DNA: TGTGCCAGCAGAAGCACAGGGGCCAATGGCTACACCTTC
V: TRBV14; J: TRBJ2-7; D: TRBD1; size: -; CDR3: CASSRGTGPYEQYF; DNA: TGTGCCAGCAGCCGGGGGACAGGGCCCTACGAGCAGTACTTC
V: TRBV20-1; J: TRBJ2-6; D: -; size: medium-sized; CDR3: CSATPTSGANVLTF; DNA: TGCAGTGCAACCCCCACCTCTGGGGCCAACGTCCTGACTTTC
V: TRBV5-4; J: TRBJ2-7; D: -; size: few; CDR3: CASSWRGGGEQYF; DNA: TGTGCCAGCAGCTGGCGGGGTGGAGGGGAGCAGTACTTC
V: TRBV24-1; J: TRBJ2-1; D: -; size: few; CDR3: CATAIFYRSSYNEQFF; DNA: TGTGCCACCGCAATATTTTACCGCAGCTCCTACAATGAGCAGTTCTTC
V: TRBV11-3; J: TRBJ2-7; D: TRBD2; size: few; CDR3: CASSFPGGNEQYF; DNA: TGTGCCAGCAGCTTCCCGGGAGGGAACGAGCAGTACTTC
V: TRBV27; J: TRBJ1-5; D: -; size: medium-sized; CDR3: CASSLTGGQGHQPQHF; DNA: TGTGCCAGCAGTTTGACGGGTGGTCAGGGACATCAGCCCCAGCATTTT
V: TRBV7-9; J: TRBJ2-2; D: -; size: -; CDR3: CASSLRGTGELFF; DNA: TGTGCCAGCAGCCTGCGCGGTACCGGGGAGCTGTTTTTT
V: TRBV5-6; J: TRBJ1-5; D: -; size: medium-sized; CDR3: CASSLYSVWGSTGAVSQPQHF; DNA: TGTGCCAGCAGCTTGTACAGCGTCTGGGGGTCGACGGGCGCGGTCTCTCAGCCCCAGCATTTT
V: TRBV6-1; J: TRBJ1-2; D: -; size: medium-sized; CDR3: CASTILTGSHYGYTF; DNA: TGTGCCAGCACAATACTAACCGGGAGTCACTATGGCTACACCTTC
V: TRBV12-3/TRBV12-4; J: TRBJ2-3; D: TRBD2; size: few; CDR3: CASSPQRGVMSDTQYF; DNA: TGTGCCAGCAGTCCCCAGCGGGGGGTGATGTCAGATACGCAGTATTTT
V: TRBV7-9; J: TRBJ1-6; D: -; size: few; CDR3: CASSPTAPGENSPLHF; DNA: TGTGCCAGCAGCCCAACCGCCCCGGGGGAAAATTCACCCCTCCACTTT
V: TRBV29-1; J: TRBJ1-2; D: -; size: few; CDR3: CSVGDTRTGNYGYTF; DNA: TGCAGCGTCGGAGATACTAGGACGGGAAACTATGGCTACACCTTC